These 31 T cell receptor beta chains were all obtained from the same sample, sequenced in a study of response to subunit inactivated influenza vaccine. Using its own MiXCR run on the RT-PCR reads, TCRdb lists one record per CDR3 protein. The table includes approximately 530,000 distinct CDR3 sequences, less than 8% detected once. The sequencing used PBMCs from blood, collected less than 30 months after vaccination. These receptors originate from a man aged 50 to 69 who received an inactivated influenza vaccine.

The chain joins TRBV5-1 to TRBJ1-1, with D maybe TRBD1 (5 bases). The germline V and J ends were trimmed by 4 bases and 5 bases, with 21 bases remaining between them. Germline V gene lookup returns CDR1 SGHRS and CDR2 YFSETQ. The CDR3 sequence is 16 residues long. The CDR3, as DNA: TGCGCCAGCAGCCCCAACAGTGGGGGGGTTAGGACTGAAGCTTTCTTT. It translates to CASSPNSGGVRTEAFF. Full variable domain (remainder filled in from reference TRBV5-1 and TRBJ1-1): KAGVTQTPRYLIKTRGQQVTLSCSPISGHRSVSWYQQTPGQGLQFLFEYFSETQRNKGNFPGRFSGRQFSNSRSEMNVSTLELGDSALYLCASSPNSGGVRTEAFFGQGTRLTVV.

This clonotype was seen only a few times. The chain combines TRBV20-1 with TRBJ2-7; a possible D gene is TRBD2 (6 bases). Trimming took off 3 bases at V and 1 base at J, with 19 bases between the two ends. The CDR3 spans 16 residues. The germline gives CDR1 DFQATT, CDR2 SNEGSKA (reference sequence). CDR3 nucleotide sequence: TGCAGTGCTAGTTTGGGGGGAGGTCTGGGGTCCTACGAGCAGTACTTC. It specifies CSASLGGGLGSYEQYF.

This clonotype occurred a few times. The rearrangement uses TRBV6-2 or TRBV6-3 and TRBJ1-1; D is ambiguous. V was pared by 2 bases and J by 5 bases, with 9 bases between. The CDR3 totals 13 residues. The germline V gene has CDR1 MNHEY and CDR2 SVGEGT. As DNA, the CDR3 is TGTGCCAGCAGTTACGATGGGAGGACTGAAGCTTTCTTT. Its protein product is CASSYDGRTEAFF.

For this clonotype: The germline gene is not matched at one end of the junction; a read error may be the cause. The CDR3 loop reads CSADDRSSADTQYF. The CDR3 DNA is TGCAGTGCCGATGACAGGAGTAGCGCAGATACGCAGTATTTC. This chain joins TRBV20-1 and TRBJ2-3, with D tentatively TRBD1 (6 bases). From germline, CDR1 is DFQATT and CDR2 SNEGSKA (reference sequence). CDR3 length equals 14 residues.

The chain links TRBV12-3 or TRBV12-4 to TRBJ2-4; 7 bases agree with TRBD2. V lost 3 bases, J lost 3 bases, and 5 bases stayed unmatched. This CDR3 contains 15 residues. The CDR3 here is CASSFKGGVKNIQYF. The CDR3 coding sequence is TGTGCCAGCAGTTTCAAGGGAGGGGTCAAAAACATTCAGTACTTC.

As for this clonotype: The junction does not match germline at one end; this may be a read error. V usage is TRBV5-4 and J usage is TRBJ2-1; 7 bases line up with TRBD1. CDR3 length equals 14 residues. CDR1 SGHNT and CDR2 YYREEE come from the germline V gene (reference sequence). CDR3 nucleotides: TGTGCCTGCAGCTTAGGGACAGCATCCAATGAGCAGTTCTTC. It translates to CACSLGTASNEQFF.

The DNA of the CDR3 is TGTGCCAGCAGCCCTCGACAGGACCCCCGGGGTCCCTACGAGCAGTACTTC. It is translated as CASSPRQDPRGPYEQYF. The V call is TRBV4-2, the J call TRBJ2-7; possible D gene TRBD1, 6 bases. V shed 4 bases and J shed 2 bases, with 21 bases lying between them. CDR3 length equals 17 residues. Germline CDR1 is LGHNA and CDR2 is YNFKEQ.

This chain joins TRBV10-2 and TRBJ1-1, with D possibly matching TRBD1 (6 bases). Germline V lookup: CDR1 WSHSY, CDR2 SAAADI. There are 16 residues in the CDR3. V was cut by 8 bases and J by 1 base, with 20 bases left in between. In nucleotides, the CDR3 is TGCGCCAGCCGGAGTATTCAGGGACACTCGAACACTGAAGCTTTCTTT. It codes for CASRSIQGHSNTEAFF.

This clonotype was seen a handful of times. The rearrangement links TRBV20-1 to TRBJ2-1; TRBD2 matches at 7 bases. The V gene's germline CDR1 is DFQATT and CDR2 SNEGSKA (reference sequence). The CDR3 spans 14 residues. CDR3 in DNA: TGCAGCGCCGGATCGGGGCGGGGGATTAATGAGCAGTTCTTC. It yields the protein CSAGSGRGINEQFF.

Many counts were recorded for this clonotype. The chain links TRBV6-7 to TRBJ1-5, with D unresolved. TRBV6-7 is annotated as an ORF whose role is uncertain. V was trimmed by 0 bases and J by 0 bases, leaving 6 bases between them. This CDR3 spans 15 amino acids. The CDR3 nucleotides read TGTGCCAGCAGTTACTCGCGTCCTAGCAATCAGCCCCAGCATTTT. This gives the protein CASSYSRPSNQPQHF.

The chain has TRBV12-3 or TRBV12-4 and TRBJ2-7; no definite D call. Between the trimmed V and J ends, which lost 11 bases and 4 bases, there was a span of 12 bases. This CDR3 region has 11 residues. CDR3 loop: CACRTAYEQYF. DNA for the CDR3: TGTGCCTGCCGGACCGCATACGAGCAGTACTTC.

V usage is TRBV7-2 and J usage is TRBJ1-6; D unresolved. CDR3 length equals 14 residues. Trimming took 7 bases from V and 9 from J, leaving 16 bases between them. CDR1 and CDR2 from the germline V gene are SGHTA and FQGNSA. The CDR3 DNA sequence: TGTGCCAGCATGTCCGGAGGGAATAGTTCACCCCTCCACTTT. Amino acids: CASMSGGNSSPLHF.

This clonotype was seen a few times. The chain employs TRBV20-1 and TRBJ1-4, with TRBD1 identical over 7 bases. There are 13 residues in the CDR3. V shed 6 bases and J 5 bases; nucleotides not matched to a gene: 6. Germline V lookup: CDR1 DFQATT, CDR2 SNEGSKA (reference sequence). CDR3 DNA: TGCAGTGCCTGGGACAGCTTGAATGAAAAACTGTTTTTT. It yields the protein CSAWDSLNEKLFF.

This clonotype was picked up one time. This chain connects TRBV20-1 to TRBJ1-6, with D maybe TRBD1 (5 bases). There are 13 residues in the CDR3. Germline loops: CDR1 DFQATT, CDR2 SNEGSKA (reference sequence). V shed 5 bases and J shed 6 bases, with 11 bases lying between them. The chain's CDR3 is CSAGGTSNSPLHF. In nucleotides, the CDR3 is TGCAGTGCTGGAGGGACCTCTAATTCACCCCTCCACTTT.

The J gene is TRBJ1-5, the V gene TRBV9; D is ambiguous. Per the germline V gene, CDR1 is SGDLS and CDR2 is YYNGEE. Between the trimmed V and J ends, which lost 0 bases and 0 bases, there was a span of 4 bases. This CDR3 comprises 14 residues. CDR3 residues: CASSVGYSNQPQHF. DNA of the CDR3: TGTGCCAGCAGCGTAGGGTATAGCAATCAGCCCCAGCATTTT.

This clonotype has only a few counts. The chain links TRBV15 to TRBJ2-5; D may match TRBD1 or TRBD2 (7 bases each). CDR3 size: 14 residues. The germline V gene has CDR1 LNHNV and CDR2 YYDKDF (reference sequence). V was cut by 5 bases and J by 2 bases, with 12 bases left in between. In DNA form, the CDR3 reads TGTGCCACCAGCGGGAGGGGGCGGCAAGAGACCCAGTACTTC. Amino acid sequence: CATSGRGRQETQYF.

This clonotype was counted between two and nine times. The chain recombines TRBV12-3 or TRBV12-4 with TRBJ2-5; 9 bases agree with TRBD2. With 7 bases clipped from V and 1 base from J, the junction kept 7 bases outside the gene matches. The length of the CDR3 is 15 residues. This chain's CDR3 is CASKFSGRRQETQYF. In DNA form, the CDR3 reads TGTGCCAGCAAATTTAGCGGGAGACGCCAAGAGACCCAGTACTTC.

In this sample, this clonotype turned up a few times. The chain uses TRBV12-3 or TRBV12-4 and TRBJ1-6; D is undetermined. The CDR3 has 14 residues. V dropped 2 bases and J dropped 4 bases, with 6 bases sitting between them. Here the CDR3 reads CASSLSGYNSPLHF. As DNA, the CDR3 is TGTGCCAGCAGTTTATCGGGTTATAATTCACCCCTCCACTTT.

The V gene is TRBV7-2, the J gene TRBJ2-7; 7 bases fit TRBD2. With 0 bases clipped from V and 6 bases from J, the junction kept 8 bases outside the gene matches. The CDR3 length is 15 residues. Looked up from germline, CDR1 is SGHTA and CDR2 is FQGNSA. The CDR3 nucleotides are TGTGCCAGCAGCTTAGCGCGGGGGTCTCTGGGCGAGCAGTACTTC. Protein sequence: CASSLARGSLGEQYF.

Concerning this clonotype itself: An end of the junction differs from the germline gene, which may be a read error. The V call is TRBV4-1, the J call TRBJ2-1; maybe TRBD1 (5 bases). This CDR3 is built from 16 residues. CDR1 and CDR2 from the germline V gene are MGHRA and YSYEKL. Here the CDR3 reads CSSRTSTAGIYNEQFF. The CDR3 bases are TGCTCCAGCCGAACATCGACGGCAGGGATATACAATGAGCAGTTCTTC.

This clonotype has a handful of counts. The J gene is TRBJ2-7, the V gene TRBV7-8; 8 positions agree with TRBD1. Germline V gene sequence: CDR1 SGHVS, CDR2 FQNEAQ. J was trimmed by 3 bases and V by 3 bases; bases with no gene match: 7. The CDR3 covers 15 residues. CDR3 coding DNA: TGTGCCAGCAGCTTGCAGGGGGCGCAGGGCTACGAGCAGTACTTC. Its protein product is CASSLQGAQGYEQYF.

The chain is built from TRBV24-1 and TRBJ2-5, with D uncertain. V gave up 2 bases and J gave up 2 bases, with 8 bases separating them. CDR1 and CDR2 from the germline V gene are KGHDR and SFDVKD. The CDR3 runs 14 residues. The CDR3 DNA reads as TGTGCCACCAGTGATTCGTCAGTTCAAGAGACCCAGTACTTC. Protein: CATSDSSVQETQYF.

The sample holds a few counts of this clonotype. The chain carries TRBV5-1 and TRBJ2-5; TRBD1 might be the D (6 bases). This CDR3 spans 13 amino acids. V lost 4 bases, J lost 5 bases, and 12 bases lay in between. Per the germline V gene, CDR1 is SGHRS and CDR2 is YFSETQ. This CDR3 is CASSQTGTETQYF. The CDR3, as DNA: TGCGCCAGCAGCCAAACAGGGACGGAGACCCAGTACTTC.

This clonotype has only a few counts. V and J are TRBV11-2 and TRBJ2-3, with no clear D. With 5 bases removed from V and 0 bases from J, the gap between germline ends came to 12 bases. This CDR3 comprises 15 residues. The germline CDR1 and CDR2 sequences are SGHAT and FQNNGV. The CDR3 sequence: CASSVGQASTDTQYF. DNA of the CDR3: TGTGCCAGCAGCGTCGGGCAGGCTAGCACAGATACGCAGTATTTT. Filled out from reference TRBV11-2 and TRBJ2-3, the complete variable domain reads EAGVAQSPRYKIIEKRQSVAFWCNPISGHATLYWYQQILGQGPKLLIQFQNNGVVDDSQLPKDRFSAERLKGVDSTLKIQPAKLEDSAVYLCASSVGQASTDTQYFGPGTRLTVL.

This clonotype was recorded a few times. The chain uses TRBV12-3 or TRBV12-4 and TRBJ2-3; no clear D gene. Trimming stripped 4 bases from V and 0 bases from J, with 14 bases between. CDR3 size: 16 residues. This CDR3 reads CASSSEVSPSTDTQYF. CDR3 coding DNA: TGTGCCAGCAGTTCAGAGGTATCTCCTAGCACAGATACGCAGTATTTT.

In this sample, this clonotype turned up many times. The rearrangement joins TRBV29-1 to TRBJ2-3, with D hard to call. Germline V gene data show CDR1 as SQVTM and CDR2 as ANQGSEA. The CDR3 extends over 11 amino acids. V was trimmed by 4 bases and J by 14 bases, leaving 16 bases between them. This CDR3 reads CSVVRIGVGYF. The CDR3 DNA sequence: TGCAGCGTTGTAAGAATTGGAGTAGGGTATTTT.

The rearrangement links TRBV5-1 to TRBJ2-7, with D possibly matching TRBD1 (5 bases). Trimming pared 5 bases from V and 4 bases from J, leaving 22 bases between. This CDR3 spans 16 amino acids. Germline values: CDR1 SGHRS, CDR2 YFSETQ. The DNA of the CDR3 is TGCGCCAGCAGAGGGGAAGTTAGAGGTTCTCTATACGAGCAGTACTTC. It translates to CASRGEVRGSLYEQYF.

This clonotype has more than one count but fewer than ten. This chain links TRBV6-5 with TRBJ1-6; D ambiguous. Per the germline V gene, CDR1 is MNHEY and CDR2 is SVGAGI. V gave up 0 bases and J gave up 9 bases, with 12 bases separating them. CDR3 length equals 15 residues. The CDR3 loop reads CASSYSISGISPLHF. CDR3 DNA: TGTGCCAGCAGTTACTCGATTAGTGGGATTTCACCCCTCCACTTT.

The genes are TRBV5-6 and TRBJ2-7; tentative D call: TRBD2 (7 bases). Germline V gene sequence: CDR1 SGHDT, CDR2 YYEEEE. The CDR3 sequence is 11 residues long. The V end lost 7 bases, the J end lost 9 bases, and 14 bases lay between the germline ends. The CDR3 reads CASQGRGGQYF. The CDR3 bases are TGTGCCAGCCAGGGGAGGGGCGGGCAGTACTTC. Using reference TRBV5-6 and TRBJ2-7 for the parts outside the CDR3, the full variable domain is DAGVTQSPTHLIKTRGQQVTLRCSPKSGHDTVSWYQQALGQGPQFIFQYYEEEERQRGNFPDRFSGHQFPNYSSELNVNALLLGDSALYLCASQGRGGQYFGPGTRLTVT.

The V and J genes are TRBV10-3 and TRBJ1-1, with a tentative D call TRBD1 (5 bases). Trimming took 4 bases from V and 1 from J, leaving 7 bases between them. The germline CDR1 and CDR2 sequences are ENHRY and SYGVKD. The CDR3 is 13 amino acids. The CDR3 DNA is TGTGCCATCAGTGCCGACAGGAACACTGAAGCTTTCTTT. Its translation is CAISADRNTEAFF.

At least ten counts were recorded for this clonotype. V is TRBV12-3 or TRBV12-4 and J is TRBJ2-7, with TRBD1 as a possible D gene (6 bases). The CDR3 is 16 amino acids. Trimming took 2 bases from V and 4 from J, leaving 18 bases between them. The CDR3 loop is CASSLKAGDGPYEQYF. In DNA, the CDR3 is TGTGCCAGCAGTTTAAAGGCAGGGGATGGACCTTACGAGCAGTACTTC.